The clone carrying this T cell receptor (beta chain) was seen repeatedly, ten times or more. Grouping used clinical history reported by participants in a survey and questionnaire. The data belong to a study of blood T cell repertoires in COVID-19. The wider study: Samples of COVID-19 (acute and convalescent) were obtained from the United States, Italy and Spain.

This CDR3 is 12 amino acids long. The V and J ends lost 5 bases and 5 bases, in that order; junction bases with no gene match: 2. Germline CDR1 and CDR2: MDHEN and SYDVKM. In the original workflow: Scientists estimated how many nucleated cells there were by amplifying reference gene primers. The repertoire was sequenced with immunoSEQ multiplex PCR; TCRdb's copy has only in-frame clones and lacks some. That table furnishes V, J and clone size, whereas the DNA furnished D and trimming. Altogether hundreds of thousands of clones are present, roughly 86% being singletons, with the ten largest covering about 1%.

V and J are TRBV28 and TRBJ2-7; TRBD1 aligns across 8 bases. Sequencing was done on a sample of PBMCs or T cells enriched from blood (not recorded which). This clonotype originated in a woman aged 25 to 39 who had recovered from COVID-19. CDR3 protein: CASSTDRDEQYF. Here the CDR3 DNA reads TGTGCCAGCAGTACGGACAGGGACGAGCAGTACTTC.